The clone carrying this T cell receptor beta chain has only one observation. This record belongs to a study of blood T cell repertoires in COVID-19. About the research overall: The samples span acute and convalescent COVID-19 from the United States, Italy and Spain. T cells, B-cell-depleted T cells, or PBMCs supplied cDNA or gDNA.

In the source study's methods: Counts of nucleated cells, estimated from reference gene primer amplification, were obtained. Assay used: immunoSEQ multiplex PCR; TCRdb lists only in-frame clones, some missing. Clonal size and the V and J genes are those of that table, whereas D and trimming came from the DNA. The sample has about 98,000 clones, approximately 86% seen once; the top ten hold approximately 10%. Germline V gene data show CDR1 as SNHLY and CDR2 as FYNNEI. The CDR3 consists of 15 residues. Germline trimming cut 5 bases from V and 10 bases from J; bases unmatched to any gene: 13. The V and J genes are TRBV2 and TRBJ2-1; 8 bases match TRBD2. The specimen sequenced was peripheral blood. This clonotype was obtained from a man aged 50 to 59 with acute or convalescent COVID-19. The CDR3: CASSPQLAGFEEQFF. CDR3 in DNA: TGTGCCAGCAGTCCCCAGCTAGCGGGCTTCGAAGAGCAGTTCTTC.